The clone carrying this T cell receptor (beta chain) was seen only once. Its antigen is unknown. Profiled with immunoSEQ multiplex PCR; TCRdb holds only in-frame clones, not every one. Of 2,500,000 or so clones listed, around 94% are singletons. These data come from a study of shared clonotypes between healthy human individuals. Study information: The plates for each donor numbered three CD4 naive, three CD4 memory, two CD8 naive and one CD8 memory. Study-wide findings and caveats: Unshared clonotypes carried lower generation probabilities than those common to all four donors. On the whole, naive subsets had larger estimated richness than memory subsets had. Sampling used blood alone; tissue repertoires probably differ.

The trim removed 0 bases at V and 7 bases at J, leaving 2 bases unmatched. The CDR3 contains 15 residues. CDR1 SEHNR and CDR2 FQNEAQ come from the germline V gene (reference sequence). The genes are TRBV7-9 and TRBJ1-6, with 8 positions matching TRBD1. Input material: naive CD4+ T cells sorted from blood. Subset here: CD45RA+ positively selected. This receptor was taken from a man aged 18 to 30 in good health. DNA of the CDR3: TGTGCCAGCAGCTTAGCGCAGGGGGCAAATTCACCCCTCCACTTT. It is translated as CASSLAQGANSPLHF.